Listed here are 3 T cell receptor beta chains from one sample, sequenced in a study of early T cells in non-severe SARS-CoV-2 infection. One entry per CDR3 protein, called by TCRdb with MiXCR from the 5' RACE reads. The table has about 99,000 distinct CDR3 sequences, 16% seen once. The sequenced material came from whole blood. Receptor source: an adult who was a healthcare worker with PCR-confirmed SARS-CoV-2 infection or an uninfected control (not recorded which).

This clonotype has more than one count but fewer than ten. V and J are TRBV3-1 and TRBJ1-6, with a tentative D call TRBD1 (5 bases). V was pared by 3 bases and J by 14 bases, with 11 bases between. This CDR3 is 12 amino acids long. Germline assignment: CDR1 LGHDT and CDR2 YNNKEL (reference sequence). CDR3 nucleotide sequence: TGTGCCAGCAGCCAGCAGGGTGGTTCCCTCCACTTT. Amino acid sequence: CASSQQGGSLHF.

The chain combines TRBV20-1 with TRBJ1-5; D uncertain. V was shortened by 6 bases and J by 0 bases, with 12 bases between the two germline ends. Germline-derived CDR1 and CDR2 are DFQATT and SNEGSKA (reference sequence). CDR3 size: 14 residues. The CDR3 bases are TGCAGTGCCTCATGGGCGCTTAGCAATCAGCCCCAGCATTTT. Translated: CSASWALSNQPQHF.

This clonotype was detected only a few times. This chain uses TRBV7-2 with TRBJ2-5; TRBD1 aligns across 10 bases. Trimming at V came to 5 bases and at J to 3 bases, leaving 6 bases not matched to a gene. This CDR3 region has 15 residues. The V gene's germline CDR1 is SGHTA and CDR2 FQGNSA. CDR3 protein: CASSPRDRGKETQYF. CDR3 nucleotide sequence: TGTGCCAGCAGCCCCCGGGACAGGGGAAAAGAGACCCAGTACTTC.